This T cell receptor (beta chain) was profiled in a study of T-cell memory formation after mild COVID-19. The study's findings and limits: The main location of contracting CD4+ clones was CM and EM, and that of contracting CD8+ clones was EMRA.

In regard to this clonotype: Its antigen is unknown.

Germline V gives CDR1 LGHNA, CDR2 YNFKEQ. CDR3 size: 17 residues. V dropped 3 bases and J dropped 5; count of bases not matched to a gene: 9. TCRdb independently ran MiXCR on the 5' RACE reads; one entry per CDR3 protein. The sample has roughly 620,000 distinct CDR3 sequences, roughly 17% seen once. The chain carries TRBV4-2 and TRBJ2-3; 12 positions match TRBD2. The TCR originated in an adult woman who had mild COVID-19 (a few samples of this study predate the infection). Cell type and time point are not known. Sequencing used PBMCs or a T cell subset sorted from them (not recorded which). Here the CDR3 reads CASSQSTSGGPKDTQYF. As DNA, the CDR3 is TGTGCCAGCAGCCAGTCGACTAGCGGGGGACCTAAAGATACGCAGTATTTT.